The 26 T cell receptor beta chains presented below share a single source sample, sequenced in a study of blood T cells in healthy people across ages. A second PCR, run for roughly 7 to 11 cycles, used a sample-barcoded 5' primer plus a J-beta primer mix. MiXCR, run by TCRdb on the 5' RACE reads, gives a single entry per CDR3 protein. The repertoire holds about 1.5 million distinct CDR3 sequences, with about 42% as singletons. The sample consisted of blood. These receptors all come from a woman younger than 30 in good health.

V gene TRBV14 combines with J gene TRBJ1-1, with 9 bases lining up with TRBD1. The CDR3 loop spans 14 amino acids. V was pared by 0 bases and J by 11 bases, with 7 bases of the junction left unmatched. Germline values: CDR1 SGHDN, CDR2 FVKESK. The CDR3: CASSQEHRGRGAFF. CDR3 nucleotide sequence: TGTGCCAGCAGCCAAGAGCACAGGGGGCGCGGGGCTTTCTTT.

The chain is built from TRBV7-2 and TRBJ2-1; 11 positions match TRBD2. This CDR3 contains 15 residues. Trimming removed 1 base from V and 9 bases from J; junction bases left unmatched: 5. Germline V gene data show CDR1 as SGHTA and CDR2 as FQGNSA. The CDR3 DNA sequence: TGTGCCAGCAGCTTAGATCGGCTAGCGGGAGGTGAGCAGTTCTTC. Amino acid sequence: CASSLDRLAGGEQFF.

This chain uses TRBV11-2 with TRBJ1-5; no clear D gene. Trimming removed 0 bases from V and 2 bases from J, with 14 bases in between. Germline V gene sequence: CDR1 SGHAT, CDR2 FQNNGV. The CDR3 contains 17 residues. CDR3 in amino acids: CASSLDPVPTGNQPQHF. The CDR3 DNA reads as TGTGCCAGCAGCTTAGATCCGGTCCCAACGGGCAATCAGCCCCAGCATTTT.

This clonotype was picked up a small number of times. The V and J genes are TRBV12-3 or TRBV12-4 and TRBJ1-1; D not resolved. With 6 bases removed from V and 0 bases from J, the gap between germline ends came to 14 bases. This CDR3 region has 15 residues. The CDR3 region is CASSSPHGVNTEAFF. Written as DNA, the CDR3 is TGTGCCAGCAGCTCCCCCCACGGGGTGAACACTGAAGCTTTCTTT.

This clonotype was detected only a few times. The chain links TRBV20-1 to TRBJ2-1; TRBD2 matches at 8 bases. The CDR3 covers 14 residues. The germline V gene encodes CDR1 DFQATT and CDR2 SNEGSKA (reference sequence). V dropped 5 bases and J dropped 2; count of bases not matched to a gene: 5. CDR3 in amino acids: CSASTSVTYNEQFF. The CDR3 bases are TGCAGTGCTTCGACTAGCGTAACCTACAATGAGCAGTTCTTC.

This CDR3 reads CASSRLAGGFNEQFF. The CDR3 nucleotides are TGTGCCAGCAGCCGACTAGCGGGGGGGTTTAATGAGCAGTTCTTC. The chain uses TRBV6-5 and TRBJ2-1; TRBD2 matches at 14 bases. J was trimmed by 7 bases and V by 6 bases; bases with no gene match: 5. CDR3 length: 15 amino acids. The germline gives CDR1 MNHEY, CDR2 SVGAGI.

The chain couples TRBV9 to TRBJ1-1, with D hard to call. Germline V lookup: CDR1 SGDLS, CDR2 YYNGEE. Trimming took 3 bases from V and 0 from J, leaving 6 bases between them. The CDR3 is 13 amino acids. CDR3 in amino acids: CASSARMNTEAFF. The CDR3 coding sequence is TGTGCCAGCAGCGCTCGAATGAACACTGAAGCTTTCTTT.

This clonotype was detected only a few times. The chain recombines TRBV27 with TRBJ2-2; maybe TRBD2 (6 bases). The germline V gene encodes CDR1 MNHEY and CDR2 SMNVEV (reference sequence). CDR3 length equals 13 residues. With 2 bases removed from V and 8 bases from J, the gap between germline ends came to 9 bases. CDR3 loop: CASSLGGLGELFF. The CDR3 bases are TGTGCCAGCAGTTTAGGGGGACTGGGGGAGCTGTTTTTT.

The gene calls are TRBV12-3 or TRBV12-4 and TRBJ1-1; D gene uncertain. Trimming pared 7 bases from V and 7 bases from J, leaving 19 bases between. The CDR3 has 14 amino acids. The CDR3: CASTPARVGSEAFF. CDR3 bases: TGTGCCAGCACTCCCGCGCGGGTGGGCAGTGAAGCTTTCTTT.

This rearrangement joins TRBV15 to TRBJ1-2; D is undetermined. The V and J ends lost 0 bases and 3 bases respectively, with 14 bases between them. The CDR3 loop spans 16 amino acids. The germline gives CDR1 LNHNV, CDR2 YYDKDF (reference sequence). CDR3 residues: CATSRDRGVGYYGYTF. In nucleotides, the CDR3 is TGTGCCACCAGCAGAGATCGCGGAGTGGGTTACTATGGCTACACCTTC. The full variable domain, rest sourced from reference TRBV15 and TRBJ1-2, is DAMVIQNPRYQVTQFGKPVTLSCSQTLNHNVMYWYQQKSSQAPKLLFHYYDKDFNNEADTPDNFQSRRPNTSFCFLDIRSPGLGDTAMYLCATSRDRGVGYYGYTFGSGTRLTVV.

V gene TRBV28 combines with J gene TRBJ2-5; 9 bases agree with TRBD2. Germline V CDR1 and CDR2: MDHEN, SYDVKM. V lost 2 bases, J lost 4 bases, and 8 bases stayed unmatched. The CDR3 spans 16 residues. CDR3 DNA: TGTGCCAGCAGTTTAATTCGCGGGAGGGCCGGAGAGACCCAGTACTTC. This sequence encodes CASSLIRGRAGETQYF.

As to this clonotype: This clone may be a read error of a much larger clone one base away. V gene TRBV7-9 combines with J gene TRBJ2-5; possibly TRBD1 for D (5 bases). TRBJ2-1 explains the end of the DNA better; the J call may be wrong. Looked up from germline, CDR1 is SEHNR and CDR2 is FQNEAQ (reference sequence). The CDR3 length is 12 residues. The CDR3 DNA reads TGTGCCACGCAGGGCAGCCAAGAGACCCAGTTCTTC. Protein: CATQGSQETQFF.

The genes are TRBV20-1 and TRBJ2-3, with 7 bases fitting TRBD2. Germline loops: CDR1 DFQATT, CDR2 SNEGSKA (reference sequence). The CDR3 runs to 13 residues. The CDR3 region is CSYRRGRADTQYF. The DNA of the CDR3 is TGCAGCTACCGGCGGGGGAGGGCAGATACGCAGTATTTT.

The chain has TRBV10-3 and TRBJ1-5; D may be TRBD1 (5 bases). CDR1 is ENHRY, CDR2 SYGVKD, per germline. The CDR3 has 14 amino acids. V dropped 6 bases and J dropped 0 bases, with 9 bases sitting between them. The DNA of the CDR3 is TGTGCCATCAGCCAGGGAAATAGCAATCAGCCCCAGCATTTT. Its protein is CAISQGNSNQPQHF.

CDR3 residues: CASSFTATQPQHF. CDR3 nucleotide sequence: TGTGCCAGCAGTTTTACAGCTACCCAGCCCCAGCATTTT. This sequence joins TRBV6-5 and TRBJ1-5; no reliable D call. Trimming removed 4 bases from V and 7 bases from J, with 11 bases in between. Germline V lookup: CDR1 MNHEY, CDR2 SVGAGI. This CDR3 has 13 amino acids.

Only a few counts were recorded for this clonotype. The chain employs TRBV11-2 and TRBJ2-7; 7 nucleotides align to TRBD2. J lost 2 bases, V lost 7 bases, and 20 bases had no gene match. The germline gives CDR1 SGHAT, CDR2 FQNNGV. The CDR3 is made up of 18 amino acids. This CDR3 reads CASMHLLTLGGRAYEQYF. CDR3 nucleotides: TGTGCCAGCATGCACCTACTAACCCTGGGCGGGAGAGCCTACGAGCAGTACTTC.

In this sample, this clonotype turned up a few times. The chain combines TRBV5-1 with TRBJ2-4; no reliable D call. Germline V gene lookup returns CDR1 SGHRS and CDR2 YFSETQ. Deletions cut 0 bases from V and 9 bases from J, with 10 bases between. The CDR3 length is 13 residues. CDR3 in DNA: TGCGCCAGCAGCTTGGTAGTCTCGAGCATTCAGTACTTC. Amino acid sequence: CASSLVVSSIQYF. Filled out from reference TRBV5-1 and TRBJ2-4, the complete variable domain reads KAGVTQTPRYLIKTRGQQVTLSCSPISGHRSVSWYQQTPGQGLQFLFEYFSETQRNKGNFPGRFSGRQFSNSRSEMNVSTLELGDSALYLCASSLVVSSIQYFGAGTRLSVL.

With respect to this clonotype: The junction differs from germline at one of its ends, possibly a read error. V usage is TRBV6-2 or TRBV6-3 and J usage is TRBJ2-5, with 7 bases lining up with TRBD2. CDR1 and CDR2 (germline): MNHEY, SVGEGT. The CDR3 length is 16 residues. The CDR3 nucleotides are TGTGCCAGCAGTTACCTACAACTAGCGCTTCAAGGGACCCAGTACTTC. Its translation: CASSYLQLALQGTQYF.

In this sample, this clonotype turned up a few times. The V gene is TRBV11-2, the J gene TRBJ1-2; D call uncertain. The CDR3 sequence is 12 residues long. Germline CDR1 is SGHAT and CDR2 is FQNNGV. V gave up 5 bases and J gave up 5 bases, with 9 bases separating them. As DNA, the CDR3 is TGTGCCAGCAGCAACACTGGGTATGGCTACACCTTC. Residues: CASSNTGYGYTF.

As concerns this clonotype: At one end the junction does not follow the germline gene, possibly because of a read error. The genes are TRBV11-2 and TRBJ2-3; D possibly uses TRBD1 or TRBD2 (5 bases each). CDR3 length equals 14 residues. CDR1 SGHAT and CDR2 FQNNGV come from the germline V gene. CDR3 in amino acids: CASSVDLGDWTQYF. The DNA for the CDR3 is TGTGCCAGCAGCGTAGACCTGGGGGATTGGACGCAGTATTTT.

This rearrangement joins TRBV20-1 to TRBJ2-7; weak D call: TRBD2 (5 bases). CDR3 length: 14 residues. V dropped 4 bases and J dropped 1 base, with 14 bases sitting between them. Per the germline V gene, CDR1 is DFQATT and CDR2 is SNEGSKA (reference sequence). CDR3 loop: CSAIASGVSYEQYF. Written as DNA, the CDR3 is TGCAGTGCTATTGCATCCGGGGTGTCCTACGAGCAGTACTTC.

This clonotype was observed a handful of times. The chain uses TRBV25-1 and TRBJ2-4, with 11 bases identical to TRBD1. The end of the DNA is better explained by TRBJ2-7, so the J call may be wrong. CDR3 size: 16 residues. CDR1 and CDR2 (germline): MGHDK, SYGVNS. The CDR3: CASSECMGQGVHEQYF. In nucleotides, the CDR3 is TGTGCCAGCAGTGAATGTATGGGACAGGGGGTGCACGAGCAGTACTTC.

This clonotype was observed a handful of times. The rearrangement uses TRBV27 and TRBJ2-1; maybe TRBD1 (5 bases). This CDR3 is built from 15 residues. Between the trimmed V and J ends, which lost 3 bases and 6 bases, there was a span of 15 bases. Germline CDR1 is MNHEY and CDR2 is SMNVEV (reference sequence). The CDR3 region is CASSFSRAILNEQFF. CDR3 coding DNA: TGTGCCAGCAGTTTCAGCAGGGCTATCCTCAATGAGCAGTTCTTC.

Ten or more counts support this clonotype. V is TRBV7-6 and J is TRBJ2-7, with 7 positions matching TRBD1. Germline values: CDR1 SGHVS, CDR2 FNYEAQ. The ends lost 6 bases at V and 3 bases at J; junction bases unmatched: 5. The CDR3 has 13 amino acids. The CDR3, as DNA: TGTGCCAGCAGTTTTAGGGACAGCTACGAGCAGTACTTC. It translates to CASSFRDSYEQYF.

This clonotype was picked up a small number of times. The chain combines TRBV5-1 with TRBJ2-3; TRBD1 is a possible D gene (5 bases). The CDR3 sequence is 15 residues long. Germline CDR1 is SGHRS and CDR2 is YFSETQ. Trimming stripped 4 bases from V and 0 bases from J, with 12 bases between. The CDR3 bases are TGCGCCAGCAGCGAGACAGACCCTAGCACAGATACGCAGTATTTT. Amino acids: CASSETDPSTDTQYF.

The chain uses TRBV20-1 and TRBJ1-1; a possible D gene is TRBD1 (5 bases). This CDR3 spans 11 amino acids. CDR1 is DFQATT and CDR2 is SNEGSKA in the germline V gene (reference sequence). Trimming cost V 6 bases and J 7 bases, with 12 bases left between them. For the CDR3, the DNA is TGCAGTGCCCGATCGGGGGGTGAAGCTTTCTTT. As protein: CSARSGGEAFF.